What follows are 19 T cell receptor beta chains derived from one specimen sequenced in a study of patients and donors after allogeneic stem cell transplantation. TCRdb recomputed calls from the RT-PCR reads with MiXCR, one row per CDR3 protein. The sample lists tens of thousands of distinct CDR3 sequences, under 7.5% occurring once. The sequencing input was blood, either unsorted or a sorted T cell fraction (not recorded which). The receptors were sampled from a human donor who was either an allogeneic HSCT recipient or a stem cell or donor lymphocyte infusion donor (not recorded which). It is not recorded whose cells these are; they may come from a transplant donor.

A note on this clonotype: A much larger clonotype is one base distant, so this may be a read error. V usage is TRBV5-1 and J usage is TRBJ2-3; 8 bases map to TRBD2. V was pared by 3 bases and J by 8 bases, with 2 bases of the junction left unmatched. This CDR3 is built from 12 residues. Germline V lookup: CDR1 SGHRS, CDR2 YFSETQ. In DNA form, the CDR3 reads TGCGCCAGCAGCTCGGGACTAGGTACGCAGTATTTT. Its translation: CASSSGLGTQYF.

This clonotype has ten or more counts. The chain is built from TRBV7-9 and TRBJ2-7; D might be TRBD1 (6 bases). The ends were cut back, 7 bases at V and 3 bases at J, with 13 bases in the middle. CDR1 and CDR2 from the germline V gene are SEHNR and FQNEAQ (reference sequence). The CDR3 is 13 amino acids. CDR3 in DNA: TGTGCCAGCACCGTCACAGGGAACTACGAGCAGTACTTC. Protein: CASTVTGNYEQYF.

This clonotype has ten or more counts. This chain connects TRBV20-1 to TRBJ1-5; D uncertain. Trimming left V 2 bases short and J 2 bases short, with 13 bases between. The CDR3 is made up of 15 amino acids. Germline V gene sequence: CDR1 DFQATT, CDR2 SNEGSKA (reference sequence). The CDR3 sequence: CSARPPLGGNQPQHF. DNA of the CDR3: TGCAGTGCTAGACCTCCTCTCGGGGGCAATCAGCCCCAGCATTTT.

This clonotype has ten or more counts. The rearrangement uses TRBV4-2 and TRBJ2-7; perhaps TRBD2 as D (5 bases). Trimming cost V 0 bases and J 2 bases, with 14 bases left between them. CDR1 is LGHNA, CDR2 YNFKEQ, per germline. CDR3 size: 16 residues. In nucleotides, the CDR3 is TGTGCCAGCAGCCAAGAGGCGACCCGAGGGCCCTACGAGCAGTACTTC. It encodes CASSQEATRGPYEQYF.

The V and J genes are TRBV7-2 and TRBJ2-7; a possible D gene is TRBD2 (5 bases). Per the germline V gene, CDR1 is SGHTA and CDR2 is FQGNSA. The length of the CDR3 is 14 residues. Trimming stripped 0 bases from V and 3 bases from J, with 9 bases between. The CDR3 bases are TGTGCCAGCAGCTTAGCGCGGGTTAGCTACGAGCAGTACTTC. It encodes CASSLARVSYEQYF.

This clonotype showed up many times. The chain has TRBV28 and TRBJ1-4; 9 nucleotides agree with TRBD1. This CDR3 contains 14 residues. Germline CDR1 reads MDHEN; CDR2 reads SYDVKM. V was clipped by 4 bases and J by 10 bases; unmatched bases: 7. CDR3 residues: CASSSNRGLGKLFF. CDR3 coding DNA: TGTGCCAGCAGTTCCAACAGGGGGCTGGGAAAACTGTTTTTT.

This clonotype has a count of ten or more. CDR3 nucleotides: TGTGCCAGCAGCCAATCAAGGGTTACCGGGGAGCTGTTTTTT. Translation gives CASSQSRVTGELFF. This rearrangement joins TRBV14 to TRBJ2-2, with unresolved D. Germline CDR1 reads SGHDN; CDR2 reads FVKESK. CDR3 size: 14 residues. The ends were cut back, 2 bases at V and 5 bases at J, with 9 bases in the middle.

This clonotype was recorded many times. V usage is TRBV7-9 and J usage is TRBJ2-3, with 13 bases identical to TRBD2. J was trimmed by 6 bases and V by 2 bases; bases with no gene match: 8. The CDR3 runs 17 residues. Germline V CDR1 and CDR2: SEHNR, FQNEAQ (reference sequence). CDR3 amino acids: CASSLRWTSGSGDTQYF. The CDR3 DNA is TGTGCCAGCAGCTTAAGATGGACTAGCGGGAGTGGTGATACGCAGTATTTT.

This clonotype was detected many times. The CDR3 nucleotides are TGTGCCAGCAAGGAGACTAGCGGAGCTTACACCGGGGAGCTGTTTTTT. This codes for CASKETSGAYTGELFF. The chain employs TRBV2 and TRBJ2-2, with TRBD2 identical over 9 bases. The CDR3 totals 16 residues. V dropped 7 bases and J dropped 3; count of bases not matched to a gene: 9. Per germline, CDR1 SNHLY and CDR2 FYNNEI.

This clonotype was counted many times. This chain joins TRBV12-3 or TRBV12-4 and TRBJ2-1; D tentatively fits TRBD1 or TRBD2 (5 bases each). V dropped 3 bases and J dropped 9 bases, with 12 bases sitting between them. This CDR3 has 13 residues. The DNA of the CDR3 is TGTGCCAGCAGTTTGAGGGGAGCAGGTGAGCAGTTCTTC. Translating gives CASSLRGAGEQFF.

Many counts were recorded for this clonotype. The chain couples TRBV7-2 to TRBJ1-3; unclear D gene. This CDR3 is built from 15 residues. Trimming took off 0 bases at V and 0 bases at J, with 6 bases between the two ends. Germline loops: CDR1 SGHTA, CDR2 FQGNSA. CDR3 region: CASSLAFGSGNTIYF. Written as DNA, the CDR3 is TGTGCCAGCAGCTTAGCGTTCGGCTCTGGAAACACCATATATTTT.

This clonotype has at least ten counts. The chain uses TRBV6-1 and TRBJ1-2; 9 bases fit TRBD1. V lost 5 bases and J lost 4; bases outside the gene matches: 5. The CDR3 contains 14 residues. Germline loops: CDR1 MNHNS, CDR2 SASEGT. The CDR3 loop reads CASSPGTGSYGYTF. The CDR3 DNA sequence: TGTGCCAGCAGTCCCGGGACAGGGTCCTATGGCTACACCTTC.

In this sample, this clonotype turned up many times. The rearrangement joins TRBV18 to TRBJ1-5; possible D gene TRBD1, 5 bases. CDR1 KGHSH and CDR2 LQKENI come from the germline V gene. The CDR3 extends over 14 amino acids. The V end lost 2 bases, the J end lost 4 bases, and 9 bases lay between the germline ends. As DNA, the CDR3 is TGTGCCAGCTCACCAGGGGGAGTTAATCAGCCCCAGCATTTT. This codes for CASSPGGVNQPQHF.

This clonotype was seen many times. The chain employs TRBV5-1 and TRBJ1-2; 9 nucleotides align to TRBD1. Germline V lookup: CDR1 SGHRS, CDR2 YFSETQ. Trimming took 4 bases from V and 4 from J; bases not matched to a gene: 8. This CDR3 spans 15 amino acids. CDR3 DNA sequence: TGCGCCAGCAGCCCCAATACAGGGGGCGCCTATGGCTACACCTTC. It codes for CASSPNTGGAYGYTF.

A few counts support this clonotype. This chain joins TRBV24-1 and TRBJ2-3; weak D call: TRBD1 (6 bases). CDR1 is KGHDR and CDR2 is SFDVKD in the germline V gene. With 2 bases removed from V and 2 bases from J, the gap between germline ends came to 25 bases. The CDR3 contains 20 residues. As DNA, the CDR3 is TGTGCCACCAGTGATTCTGGAGAGGCTCCAGGGGCATACTTCACAGATACGCAGTATTTT. Its translation is CATSDSGEAPGAYFTDTQYF.

The rearrangement uses TRBV6-5 and TRBJ2-7; TRBD2 is a possible D gene (5 bases). Deletions cut 1 base from V and 3 bases from J, with 10 bases between. The CDR3 contains 14 residues. The germline gives CDR1 MNHEY, CDR2 SVGAGI. The CDR3 nucleotides read TGTGCCAGCAGTTACTTCCGGAGCGGCTACGAGCAGTACTTC. Translation: CASSYFRSGYEQYF.

V gene TRBV9 combines with J gene TRBJ2-3; 7 positions match TRBD2. V gave up 1 base and J gave up 1 base; unmatched junction bases: 9. CDR3 length: 17 amino acids. Per germline, CDR1 SGDLS and CDR2 YYNGEE. The DNA for the CDR3 is TGTGCCAGCAGCGTACTACCGAGGGCGGGAGGCACAGATACGCAGTATTTT. Encoded protein: CASSVLPRAGGTDTQYF. The whole variable domain, filled in from reference TRBV9 and TRBJ2-3, reads DSGVTQTPKHLITATGQRVTLRCSPRSGDLSVYWYQQSLDQGLQFLIQYYNGEERAKGNILERFSAQQFPDLHSELNLSSLELGDSALYFCASSVLPRAGGTDTQYFGPGTRLTVL.

The DNA of the CDR3 is TGTGCCAGCAGTAAACCGGGACTAGCGGGAGTAAGGGAGCTGTTTTTT. Its protein is CASSKPGLAGVRELFF. The chain links TRBV7-2 to TRBJ2-2, with 14 positions matching TRBD2. Trimming removed 6 bases from V and 9 bases from J; junction bases left unmatched: 9. CDR3 length: 16 residues. Germline loops: CDR1 SGHTA, CDR2 FQGNSA.

This clonotype was recorded many times. J is TRBJ1-4 and V is TRBV20-1; tentatively, D is TRBD1 (5 bases). V was shortened by 3 bases and J by 3 bases, with 8 bases between the two germline ends. This CDR3 contains 13 residues. CDR1 and CDR2 from the germline V gene are DFQATT and SNEGSKA (reference sequence). CDR3 sequence reads: CSASQGSNEKLFF. The CDR3 nucleotides are TGCAGTGCTAGTCAGGGCTCTAATGAAAAACTGTTTTTT.